The 21 T cell receptor beta chains below were found in one sample sequenced in a study of technical replicates of blood from several donors. Here immunoSEQ multiplex PCR was the method, and the copy in TCRdb shows in-frame clones only, minus some. This table has just under 100,000 clones, 95% appearing once. The sequencing sample was made of T cells isolated from PBMCs. The receptors come from a human donor in good health.

The chain employs TRBV29-1 and TRBJ2-1; 11 positions match TRBD2. The V gene's germline CDR1 is SQVTM and CDR2 ANQGSEA. This CDR3 has 14 amino acids. Losses at the gene ends were 7 bases for V and 9 bases for J; bases not matched to a gene: 11. DNA for the CDR3: TGCAGCGGCCGAACTAGCGGGAGAAACACTGAGCAGTTCTTC. Its translation: CSGRTSGRNTEQFF.

J is TRBJ2-3 and V is TRBV18; possibly TRBD2 for D (5 bases). The V and J ends lost 3 bases and 3 bases respectively, with 7 bases between them. The CDR3 is 13 amino acids. Germline lookup yields CDR1 KGHSH and CDR2 LQKENI. CDR3 region: CASSPRGTDTQYF. The CDR3 DNA reads TGTGCCAGCTCACCCCGCGGGACAGATACGCAGTATTTT.

This chain joins TRBV25-1 and TRBJ2-1; D gene ambiguous. CDR1 MGHDK and CDR2 SYGVNS come from the germline V gene. This CDR3 has 15 residues. V lost 4 bases and J 0 bases, leaving 10 bases between the germline ends. The CDR3: CASSVGASSYNEQFF. As DNA, the CDR3 is TGTGCCAGCAGTGTCGGAGCGAGCTCCTACAATGAGCAGTTCTTC. The variable domain in full, completed from reference TRBV25-1 and TRBJ2-1, reads EADIYQTPRYLVIGTGKKITLECSQTMGHDKMYWYQQDPGMELHLIHYSYGVNSTEKGDLSSESTVSRIRTEHFPLTLESARPSHTSQYLCASSVGASSYNEQFFGPGTRLTVL.

This rearrangement joins TRBV6-5 to TRBJ1-2, with a tentative D call TRBD1 (6 bases). This CDR3 has 15 residues. V was trimmed by 2 bases and J by 8 bases, leaving 18 bases between them. In germline, CDR1 is MNHEY, CDR2 SVGAGI. The CDR3 protein is CASSYKNPPRGGYTF. CDR3 nucleotides: TGTGCCAGCAGTTACAAGAACCCACCGAGGGGGGGCTACACCTTC.

The chain links TRBV5-1 to TRBJ2-1, with 12 bases aligning to TRBD1. Losses at the gene ends were 0 bases for V and 7 bases for J; bases not matched to a gene: 8. The germline V gene encodes CDR1 SGHRS and CDR2 YFSETQ. The CDR3 loop spans 17 amino acids. In nucleotides, the CDR3 is TGCGCCAGCAGCTTGGAACCGGGACAGGGGGCTTGGAATGAGCAGTTCTTC. As protein: CASSLEPGQGAWNEQFF.

The rearrangement uses TRBV5-1 and TRBJ2-3; the D is unclear. Looked up from germline, CDR1 is SGHRS and CDR2 is YFSETQ. V dropped 2 bases and J dropped 3 bases, with 13 bases sitting between them. The CDR3 spans 15 residues. The CDR3 sequence: CASSFRGWVTDTQYF. In nucleotides, the CDR3 is TGCGCCAGCAGCTTTCGAGGATGGGTGACAGATACGCAGTATTTT.

The V gene is TRBV9, the J gene TRBJ1-4, with 7 bases that match TRBD1. The CDR3 contains 15 residues. The trim removed 0 bases at V and 5 bases at J, leaving 4 bases unmatched. Germline V gene lookup returns CDR1 SGDLS and CDR2 YYNGEE. For the CDR3, the DNA is TGTGCCAGCAGCGTAGGGGGACAGCTCAATGAAAAACTGTTTTTT. This codes for CASSVGGQLNEKLFF.

The chain employs TRBV5-4 and TRBJ1-4; 12 nucleotides line up with TRBD1. This CDR3 is 18 amino acids long. The germline V gene encodes CDR1 SGHNT and CDR2 YYREEE (reference sequence). V lost 4 bases and J lost 2; bases outside the gene matches: 9. In DNA form, the CDR3 reads TGTGCCAGCAGCAAAGGCGGGACAGGGGGCTCCACTAATGAAAAACTGTTTTTT. As protein: CASSKGGTGGSTNEKLFF.

This sequence joins TRBV5-5 and TRBJ2-7; D is perhaps TRBD2 (5 bases). This CDR3 contains 17 residues. The germline V and J ends were trimmed by 1 base and 2 bases, with 19 bases remaining between them. Germline CDR1 SGHKS, CDR2 YYEKEE (reference sequence). This CDR3 reads CASSLSLLAPQTYEQYF. CDR3 DNA: TGTGCCAGCAGCTTGTCTCTGCTAGCCCCCCAAACCTACGAGCAGTACTTC.

This rearrangement joins TRBV11-1 to TRBJ1-1, with a weak D call TRBD1 (5 bases). The germline V and J ends were trimmed by 1 base and 1 base, with 10 bases remaining between them. The germline gives CDR1 SGHAT, CDR2 FQDESV (reference sequence). The length of the CDR3 is 15 residues. Here the CDR3 DNA reads TGTGCCAGCAGCTTAGACAGGACGCGGAACACTGAAGCTTTCTTT. It yields the protein CASSLDRTRNTEAFF.

V gene TRBV5-1 combines with J gene TRBJ1-1; 9 nucleotides line up with TRBD1. The germline V gene encodes CDR1 SGHRS and CDR2 YFSETQ. The V segment lost 0 bases and the J segment 0 bases; nucleotides outside the gene matches: 15. This CDR3 comprises 20 residues. CDR3 sequence reads: CASSLVFGGRDRAMNTEAFF. The CDR3 DNA sequence: TGCGCCAGCAGCTTGGTATTCGGGGGTCGGGACAGGGCAATGAACACTGAAGCTTTCTTT.

The chain is built from TRBV6-1 and TRBJ2-2, with a tentative D call TRBD1 (6 bases). The V end lost 6 bases, the J end lost 3 bases, and 14 bases lay between the germline ends. Germline V lookup: CDR1 MNHNS, CDR2 SASEGT. The CDR3 length is 15 residues. The CDR3 is CASSLTTGHTGELFF. The CDR3 DNA sequence: TGTGCCAGCAGCTTAACGACAGGCCACACCGGGGAGCTGTTTTTT.

This clone was counted once. The chain combines TRBV9 with TRBJ1-3, with D maybe TRBD1 (6 bases). Germline values: CDR1 SGDLS, CDR2 YYNGEE. The CDR3 length is 13 residues. V dropped 7 bases and J dropped 2 bases, with 10 bases sitting between them. CDR3 loop: CASSQGAGNTIYF. The DNA for the CDR3 is TGTGCCAGCTCACAGGGAGCTGGAAACACCATATATTTT. Full variable domain (missing parts from reference TRBV9 and TRBJ1-3): DSGVTQTPKHLITATGQRVTLRCSPRSGDLSVYWYQQSLDQGLQFLIQYYNGEERAKGNILERFSAQQFPDLHSELNLSSLELGDSALYFCASSQGAGNTIYFGEGSWLTVV.

The genes are TRBV10-1 and TRBJ2-5; a possible D gene is TRBD2 (6 bases). Germline loops: CDR1 WNHNN, CDR2 SYGVQD (reference sequence). The germline V and J ends were trimmed by 8 bases and 4 bases, with 17 bases remaining between them. The CDR3 is made up of 14 amino acids. In DNA form, the CDR3 reads TGCGCCAGCTCTTCGGGGGACCCTATAGAGACCCAGTACTTC. Translating gives CASSSGDPIETQYF.

The rearrangement links TRBV18 to TRBJ2-3; D is uncertain. Germline CDR1 is KGHSH and CDR2 is LQKENI. The CDR3 consists of 13 residues. V was pared by 3 bases and J by 6 bases, with 10 bases between. CDR3 in amino acids: CASSPPFGDTQYF. CDR3 bases: TGTGCCAGCTCACCTCCATTCGGGGATACGCAGTATTTT.

The chain joins TRBV2 to TRBJ1-5, with D maybe TRBD1 (5 bases). V was shortened by 5 bases and J by 4 bases, with 18 bases between the two germline ends. CDR1 SNHLY and CDR2 FYNNEI come from the germline V gene. The CDR3 spans 16 residues. In DNA, the CDR3 is TGTGCCAGCAGTCAATGGGCAGGGATGGGAAATCAGCCCCAGCATTTT. Translation gives CASSQWAGMGNQPQHF. Full variable domain (missing parts from reference TRBV2 and TRBJ1-5): EPEVTQTPSHQVTQMGQEVILRCVPISNHLYFYWYRQILGQKVEFLVSFYNNEISEKSEIFDDQFSVERPDGSNFTLKIRSTKLEDSAMYFCASSQWAGMGNQPQHFGDGTRLSIL.

The chain couples TRBV9 to TRBJ2-7, with 9 nucleotides matching TRBD2. The CDR3 totals 15 residues. Unmatched junction bases numbered 3, after V lost 0 bases and J lost 2 bases. Germline V gives CDR1 SGDLS, CDR2 YYNGEE. CDR3 in DNA: TGTGCCAGCAGCGTAGGCGGGGGGGCCACCTACGAGCAGTACTTC. It yields the protein CASSVGGGATYEQYF. Based on the CDR3 plus reference TRBV9 and TRBJ2-7, the full variable domain is DSGVTQTPKHLITATGQRVTLRCSPRSGDLSVYWYQQSLDQGLQFLIQYYNGEERAKGNILERFSAQQFPDLHSELNLSSLELGDSALYFCASSVGGGATYEQYFGPGTRLTVT.

This sequence joins TRBV18 and TRBJ1-5; D gene ambiguous. CDR1 and CDR2 (germline): KGHSH, LQKENI. V shed 0 bases and J shed 0 bases, with 9 bases lying between them. CDR3 length equals 16 residues. CDR3 in amino acids: CASSPPSGYSNQPQHF. DNA of the CDR3: TGTGCCAGCTCACCACCAAGCGGGTATAGCAATCAGCCCCAGCATTTT.

V gene TRBV6-1 combines with J gene TRBJ1-1; D not certain. Trimming took off 2 bases at V and 0 bases at J, with 10 bases between the two ends. CDR1 MNHNS and CDR2 SASEGT come from the germline V gene. The CDR3 contains 15 residues. In DNA, the CDR3 is TGTGCCAGCAGTGAATCCGGAGAGATGAACACTGAAGCTTTCTTT. Translating it yields CASSESGEMNTEAFF.

The rearrangement joins TRBV7-2 to TRBJ2-7; TRBD2 matches 7 bases. CDR3 length: 15 amino acids. CDR1 SGHTA and CDR2 FQGNSA come from the germline V gene. The J segment lost 2 bases and the V segment lost 3 bases, leaving 7 bases of the junction unmatched. In nucleotides, the CDR3 is TGTGCCAGCAGCTTTAGAGAGGGAGGGCCCTACGAGCAGTACTTC. It encodes CASSFREGGPYEQYF.

V is TRBV6-4 and J is TRBJ1-2, with D possibly matching TRBD1 (6 bases). The germline V gene encodes CDR1 MRHNA and CDR2 SNTAGT. The CDR3 covers 15 residues. Trimming removed 2 bases at V and 0 bases at J, with 10 bases between. CDR3 DNA sequence: TGTGCCAGCAGTGACGGCAGGGGAGCTAACTATGGCTACACCTTC. Translated, it gives CASSDGRGANYGYTF.